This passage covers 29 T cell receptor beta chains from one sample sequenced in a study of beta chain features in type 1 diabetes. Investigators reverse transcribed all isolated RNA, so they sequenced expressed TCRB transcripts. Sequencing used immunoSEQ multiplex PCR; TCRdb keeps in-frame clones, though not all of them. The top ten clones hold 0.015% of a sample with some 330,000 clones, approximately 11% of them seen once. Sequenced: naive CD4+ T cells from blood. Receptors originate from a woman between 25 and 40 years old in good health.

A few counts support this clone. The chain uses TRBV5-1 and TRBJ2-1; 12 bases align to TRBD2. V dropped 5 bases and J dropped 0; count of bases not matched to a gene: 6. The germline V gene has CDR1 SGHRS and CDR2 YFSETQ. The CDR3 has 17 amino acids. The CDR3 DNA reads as TGCGCCAGCAGTCCCCTGACTAGCGGGAGCTCCTACAATGAGCAGTTCTTC. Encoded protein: CASSPLTSGSSYNEQFF.

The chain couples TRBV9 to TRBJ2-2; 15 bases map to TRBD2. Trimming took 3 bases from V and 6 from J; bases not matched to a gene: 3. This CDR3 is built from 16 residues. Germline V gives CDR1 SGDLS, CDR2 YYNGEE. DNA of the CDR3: TGTGCCAGCAGCGCCGGACTAGCGGGAGGGCCCGGGGAGCTGTTTTTT. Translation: CASSAGLAGGPGELFF.

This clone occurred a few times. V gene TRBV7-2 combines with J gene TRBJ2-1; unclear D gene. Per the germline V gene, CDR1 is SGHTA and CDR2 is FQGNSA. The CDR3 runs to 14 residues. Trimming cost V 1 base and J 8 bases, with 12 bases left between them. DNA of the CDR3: TGTGCCAGCAGCTTAGGGCCCCAGGCCGATGAGCAGTTCTTC. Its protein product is CASSLGPQADEQFF.

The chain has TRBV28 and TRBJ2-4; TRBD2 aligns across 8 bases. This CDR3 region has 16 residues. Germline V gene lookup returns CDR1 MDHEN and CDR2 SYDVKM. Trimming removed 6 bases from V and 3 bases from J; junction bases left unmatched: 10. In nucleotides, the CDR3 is TGTGCCAGCAGCCCCGCTAGCGGGCTAGGCAAAAACATTCAGTACTTC. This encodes CASSPASGLGKNIQYF.

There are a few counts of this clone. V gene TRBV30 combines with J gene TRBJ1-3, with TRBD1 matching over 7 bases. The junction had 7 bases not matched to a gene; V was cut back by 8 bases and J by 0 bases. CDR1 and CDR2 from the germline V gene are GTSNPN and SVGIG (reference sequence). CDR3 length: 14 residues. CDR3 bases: TGTGCCGGGTGGACAGGCAACTCTGGAAACACCATATATTTT. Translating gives CAGWTGNSGNTIYF.

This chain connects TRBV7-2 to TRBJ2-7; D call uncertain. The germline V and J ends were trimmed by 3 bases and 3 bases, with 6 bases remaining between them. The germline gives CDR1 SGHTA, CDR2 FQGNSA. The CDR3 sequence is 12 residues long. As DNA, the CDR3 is TGTGCCAGCAGCTTCCAGGACTACGAGCAGTACTTC. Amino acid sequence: CASSFQDYEQYF.

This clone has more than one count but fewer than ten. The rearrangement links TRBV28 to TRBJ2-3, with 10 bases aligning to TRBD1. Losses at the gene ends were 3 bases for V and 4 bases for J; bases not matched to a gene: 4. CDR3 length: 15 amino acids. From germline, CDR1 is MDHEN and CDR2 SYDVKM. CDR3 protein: CASSFSGQGADTQYF. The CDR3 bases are TGTGCCAGCAGTTTCTCTGGACAGGGGGCAGATACGCAGTATTTT.

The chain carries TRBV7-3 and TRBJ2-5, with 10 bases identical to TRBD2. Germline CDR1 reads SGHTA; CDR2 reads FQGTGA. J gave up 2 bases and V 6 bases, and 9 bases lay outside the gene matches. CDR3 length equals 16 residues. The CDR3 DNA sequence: TGTGCCAGCAGGCACATAGCGGGAGGTCATCAAGAGACCCAGTACTTC. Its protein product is CASRHIAGGHQETQYF.

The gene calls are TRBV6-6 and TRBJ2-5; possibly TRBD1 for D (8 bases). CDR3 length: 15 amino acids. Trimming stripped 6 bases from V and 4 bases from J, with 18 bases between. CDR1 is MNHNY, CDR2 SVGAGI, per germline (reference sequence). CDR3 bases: TGTGCCAGCAGGAGCGACAGGGGAGGGAGAGAGACCCAGTACTTC. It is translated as CASRSDRGGRETQYF.

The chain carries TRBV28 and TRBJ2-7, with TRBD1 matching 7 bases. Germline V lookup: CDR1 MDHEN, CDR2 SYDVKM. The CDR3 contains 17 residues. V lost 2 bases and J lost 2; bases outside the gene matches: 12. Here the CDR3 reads CASSLRMGAGGTYEQYF. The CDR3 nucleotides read TGTGCCAGCAGTTTAAGGATGGGGGCAGGGGGAACCTACGAGCAGTACTTC.

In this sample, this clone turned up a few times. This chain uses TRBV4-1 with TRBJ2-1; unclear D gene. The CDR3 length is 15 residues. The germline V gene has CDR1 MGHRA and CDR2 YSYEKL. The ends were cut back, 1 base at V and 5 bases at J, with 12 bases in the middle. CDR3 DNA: TGCGCCAGCAGCCAAGCTGGCGGCCAAGACAATGAGCAGTTCTTC. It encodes CASSQAGGQDNEQFF.

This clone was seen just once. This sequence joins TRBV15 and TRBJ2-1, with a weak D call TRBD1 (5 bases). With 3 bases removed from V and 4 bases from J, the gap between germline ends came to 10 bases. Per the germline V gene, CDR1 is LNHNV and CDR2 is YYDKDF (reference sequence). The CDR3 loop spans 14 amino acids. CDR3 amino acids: CATSRETGYNEQFF. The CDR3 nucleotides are TGTGCCACCAGCAGGGAAACAGGTTACAATGAGCAGTTCTTC.

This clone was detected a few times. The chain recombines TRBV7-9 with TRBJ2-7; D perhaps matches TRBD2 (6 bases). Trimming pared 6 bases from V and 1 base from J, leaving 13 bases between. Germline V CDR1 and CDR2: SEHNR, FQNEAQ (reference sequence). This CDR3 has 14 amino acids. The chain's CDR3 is CASSLGEESYEQYF. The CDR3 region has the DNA TGTGCCAGCAGTCTCGGGGAGGAGTCCTACGAGCAGTACTTC. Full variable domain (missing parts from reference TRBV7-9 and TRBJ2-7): DTGVSQNPRHKITKRGQNVTFRCDPISEHNRLYWYRQTLGQGPEFLTYFQNEAQLEKSRLLSDRFSAERPKGSFSTLEIQRTEQGDSAMYLCASSLGEESYEQYFGPGTRLTVT.

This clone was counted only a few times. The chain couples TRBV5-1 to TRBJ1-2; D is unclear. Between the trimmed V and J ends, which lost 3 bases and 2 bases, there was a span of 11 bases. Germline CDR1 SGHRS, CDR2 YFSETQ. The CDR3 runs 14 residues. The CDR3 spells CASSYRDSNYGYTF. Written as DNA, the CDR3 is TGCGCCAGCAGCTACCGGGATTCAAACTATGGCTACACCTTC.

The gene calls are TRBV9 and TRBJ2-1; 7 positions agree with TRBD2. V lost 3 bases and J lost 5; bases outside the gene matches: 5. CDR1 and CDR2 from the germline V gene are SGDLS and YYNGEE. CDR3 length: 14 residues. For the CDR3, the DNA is TGTGCCAGCAGCGCGCCGGGACTAAACAATGAGCAGTTCTTC. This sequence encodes CASSAPGLNNEQFF.

CDR3 loop: CASSEQGVGYGYTF. The CDR3 nucleotides read TGTGCCAGCAGTGAACAGGGAGTTGGCTATGGCTACACCTTC. The genes are TRBV6-5 and TRBJ1-2; D may be TRBD1 (6 bases). The germline CDR1 and CDR2 sequences are MNHEY and SVGAGI. Deletions cut 5 bases from V and 4 bases from J, with 14 bases between. The CDR3 consists of 14 residues.

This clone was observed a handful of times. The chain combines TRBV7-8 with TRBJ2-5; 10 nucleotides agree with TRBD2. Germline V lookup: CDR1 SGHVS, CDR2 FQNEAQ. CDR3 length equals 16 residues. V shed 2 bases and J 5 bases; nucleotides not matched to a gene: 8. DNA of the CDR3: TGTGCCAGCAGCTTACCACTAGCGGGGAGAGAGGAGACCCAGTACTTC. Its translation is CASSLPLAGREETQYF.

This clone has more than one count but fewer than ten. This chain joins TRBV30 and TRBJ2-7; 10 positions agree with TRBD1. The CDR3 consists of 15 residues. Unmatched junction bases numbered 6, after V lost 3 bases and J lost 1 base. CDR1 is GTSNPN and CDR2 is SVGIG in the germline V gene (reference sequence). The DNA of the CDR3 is TGTGCCTGGAGCAACCGGGACAGGGGTTCCTACGAGCAGTACTTC. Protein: CAWSNRDRGSYEQYF. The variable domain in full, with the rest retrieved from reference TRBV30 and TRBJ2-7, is SQTIHQWPATLVQPVGSPLSLECTVEGTSNPNLYWYRQAAGRGLQLLFYSVGIGQISSEVPQNLSASRPQDRQFILSSKKLLLSDSGFYLCAWSNRDRGSYEQYFGPGTRLTVT.

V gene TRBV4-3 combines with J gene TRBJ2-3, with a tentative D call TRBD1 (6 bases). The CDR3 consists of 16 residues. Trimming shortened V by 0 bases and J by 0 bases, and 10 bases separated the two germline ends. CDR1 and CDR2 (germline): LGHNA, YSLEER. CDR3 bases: TGCGCCAGCAGCCAAGATCGGACAGCTAGCACAGATACGCAGTATTTT. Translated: CASSQDRTASTDTQYF.

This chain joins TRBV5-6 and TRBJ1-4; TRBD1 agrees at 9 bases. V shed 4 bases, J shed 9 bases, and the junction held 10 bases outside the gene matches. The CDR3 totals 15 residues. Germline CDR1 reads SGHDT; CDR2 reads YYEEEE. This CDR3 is CASSPWDRATQKLFF. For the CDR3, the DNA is TGTGCCAGCAGCCCGTGGGACAGGGCCACCCAAAAACTGTTTTTT.

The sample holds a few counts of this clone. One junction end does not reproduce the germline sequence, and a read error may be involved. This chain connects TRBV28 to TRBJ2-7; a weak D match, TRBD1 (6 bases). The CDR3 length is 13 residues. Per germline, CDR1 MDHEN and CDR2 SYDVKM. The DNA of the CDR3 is TGTGCCACTACAGAGGCGCCGGACAGCCGTTGGCGTTTC. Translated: CATTEAPDSRWRF.

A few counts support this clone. The CDR3 protein is CASSSSGRKGTGELFF. DNA for the CDR3: TGTGCCAGCAGTAGTAGCGGGAGGAAGGGAACCGGGGAGCTGTTTTTT. The chain couples TRBV28 to TRBJ2-2; 10 bases align to TRBD2. CDR3 length: 16 residues. V shed 5 bases, J shed 5 bases, and the junction held 8 bases outside the gene matches. The germline CDR1 and CDR2 sequences are MDHEN and SYDVKM.

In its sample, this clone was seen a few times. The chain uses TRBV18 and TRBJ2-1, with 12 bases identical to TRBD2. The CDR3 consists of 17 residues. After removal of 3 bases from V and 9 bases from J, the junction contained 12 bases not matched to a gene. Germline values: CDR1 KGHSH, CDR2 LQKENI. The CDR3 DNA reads TGTGCCAGCTCACCGCCAGGGCTAGCGGGAGGGCCCGTTGAGCAGTTCTTC. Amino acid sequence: CASSPPGLAGGPVEQFF.

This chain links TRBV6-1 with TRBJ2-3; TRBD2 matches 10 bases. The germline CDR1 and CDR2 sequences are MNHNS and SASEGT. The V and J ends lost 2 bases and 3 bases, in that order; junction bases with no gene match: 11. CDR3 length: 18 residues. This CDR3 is CASSELHASGSATDTQYF. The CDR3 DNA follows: TGTGCCAGCAGTGAATTACATGCTAGCGGGAGTGCGACAGATACGCAGTATTTT.

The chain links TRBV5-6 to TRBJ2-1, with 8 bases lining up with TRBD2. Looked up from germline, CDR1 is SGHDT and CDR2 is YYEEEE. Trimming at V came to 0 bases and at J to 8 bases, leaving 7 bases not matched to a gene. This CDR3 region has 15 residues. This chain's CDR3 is CASSLAGRAFDEQFF. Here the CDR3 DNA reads TGTGCCAGCAGCTTGGCCGGGAGGGCCTTCGATGAGCAGTTCTTC.

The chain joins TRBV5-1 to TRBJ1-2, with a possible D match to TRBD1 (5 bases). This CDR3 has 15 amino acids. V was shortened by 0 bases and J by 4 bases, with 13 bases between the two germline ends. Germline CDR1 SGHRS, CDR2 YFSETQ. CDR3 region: CASSLAPGGTYGYTF. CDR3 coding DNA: TGCGCCAGCAGCTTGGCCCCCGGGGGGACCTATGGCTACACCTTC.

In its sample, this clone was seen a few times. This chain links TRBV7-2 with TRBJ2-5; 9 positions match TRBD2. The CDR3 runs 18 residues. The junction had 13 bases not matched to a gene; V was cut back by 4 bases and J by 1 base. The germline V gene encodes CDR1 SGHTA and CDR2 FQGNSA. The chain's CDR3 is CASSSRLAAPRFQETQYF. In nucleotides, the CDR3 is TGTGCCAGCAGCTCGCGACTAGCGGCCCCCAGATTCCAAGAGACCCAGTACTTC.

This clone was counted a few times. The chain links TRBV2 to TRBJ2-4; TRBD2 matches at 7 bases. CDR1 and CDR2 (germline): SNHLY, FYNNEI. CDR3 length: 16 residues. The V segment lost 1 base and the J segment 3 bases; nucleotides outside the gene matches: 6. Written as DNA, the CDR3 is TGTGCCAGCAGTGAAGGGGGCCCGGGGGGCAAAAACATTCAGTACTTC. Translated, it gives CASSEGGPGGKNIQYF.

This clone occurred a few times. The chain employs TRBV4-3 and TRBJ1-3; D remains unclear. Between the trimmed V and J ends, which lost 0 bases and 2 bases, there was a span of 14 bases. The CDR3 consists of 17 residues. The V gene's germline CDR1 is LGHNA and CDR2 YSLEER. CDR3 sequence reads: CASSQESVQRTGNTIYF. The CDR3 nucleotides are TGCGCCAGCAGCCAAGAAAGCGTGCAGAGGACTGGAAACACCATATATTTT.